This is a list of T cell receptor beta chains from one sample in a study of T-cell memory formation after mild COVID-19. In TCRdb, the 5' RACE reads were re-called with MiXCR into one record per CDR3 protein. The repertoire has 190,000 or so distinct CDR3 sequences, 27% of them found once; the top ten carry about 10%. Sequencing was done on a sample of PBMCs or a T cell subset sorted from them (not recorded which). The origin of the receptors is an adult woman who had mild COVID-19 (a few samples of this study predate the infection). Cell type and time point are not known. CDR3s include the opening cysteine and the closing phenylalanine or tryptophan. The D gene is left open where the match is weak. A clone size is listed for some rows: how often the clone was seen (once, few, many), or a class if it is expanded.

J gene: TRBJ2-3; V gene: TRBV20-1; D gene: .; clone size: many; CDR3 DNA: TGCAGTGCTAGACCTCTGAGCACAGATACGCAGTATTTT; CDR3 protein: CSARPLSTDTQYF
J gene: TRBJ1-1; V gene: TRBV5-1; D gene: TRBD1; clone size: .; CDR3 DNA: TGCGCCAGCAGCTTGGGGGACAGGGTCGCGGACGCTTTCTTT; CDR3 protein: CASSLGDRVADAFF
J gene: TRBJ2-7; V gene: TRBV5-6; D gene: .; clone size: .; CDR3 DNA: TGTGCCAGCAGCTTGGTGAGCGAAGTAAGATACGAGCAGTACTTC; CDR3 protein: CASSLVSEVRYEQYF
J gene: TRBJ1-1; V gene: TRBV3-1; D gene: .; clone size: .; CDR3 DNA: TGTGCCAGCAGCCAAGATCAAGGACTGCGTGAAGCTTTCTTT; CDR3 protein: CASSQDQGLREAFF
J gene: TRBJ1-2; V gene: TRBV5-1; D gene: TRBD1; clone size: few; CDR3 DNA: TGCGCCAGCAGCTTGGCCCCGACAGGGGGGGTCAATGGCTACACCTTC; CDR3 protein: CASSLAPTGGVNGYTF
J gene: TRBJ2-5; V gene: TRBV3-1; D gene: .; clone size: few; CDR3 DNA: TGTGCCAGCAGCCCCTTAGGGAAGACCCAGTACTTC; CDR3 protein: CASSPLGKTQYF
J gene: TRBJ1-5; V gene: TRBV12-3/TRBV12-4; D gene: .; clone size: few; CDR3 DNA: TGTGCCAGCAGACAACAGGATGGCAATCAGCCCCAGCATTTT; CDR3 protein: CASRQQDGNQPQHF
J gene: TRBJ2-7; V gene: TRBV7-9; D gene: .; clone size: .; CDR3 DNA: TGTGCCAGCAGCCGAAACGACAGGACCTACGAGCAGTACTTC; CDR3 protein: CASSRNDRTYEQYF
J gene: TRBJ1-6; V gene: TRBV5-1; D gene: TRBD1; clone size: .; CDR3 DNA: TGCGCCAGCAGCCCGGGGACAGGGAGAAGGGCACCCCTCCACTTT; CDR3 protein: CASSPGTGRRAPLHF
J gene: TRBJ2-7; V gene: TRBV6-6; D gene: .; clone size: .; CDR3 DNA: TGTGCCAGCAGTTACTCCCAGGGTGTCGAGCAGTACTTC; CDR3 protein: CASSYSQGVEQYF
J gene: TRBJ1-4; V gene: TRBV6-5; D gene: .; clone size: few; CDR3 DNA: TGTGCCAGCAGTCCCTTCAGGGCATGGAATGAAAAACTGTTTTTT; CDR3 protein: CASSPFRAWNEKLFF
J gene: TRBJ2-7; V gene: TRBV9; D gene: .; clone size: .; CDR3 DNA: TGTGCCAGCAGCGTGAGATCCGGGACCAGGGGCGACGAGCAGTACTTC; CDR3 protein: CASSVRSGTRGDEQYF
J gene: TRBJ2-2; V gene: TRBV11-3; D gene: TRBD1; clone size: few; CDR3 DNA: TGTGCCAGCAGCCCGTGGACAGGGGGCACTGGGGAGCTGTTTTTT; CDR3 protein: CASSPWTGGTGELFF
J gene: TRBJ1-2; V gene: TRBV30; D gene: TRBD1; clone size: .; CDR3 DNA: TGTGCCTGGGAGGGACAGGAAAACTATGGCTACACCTTC; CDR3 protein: CAWEGQENYGYTF
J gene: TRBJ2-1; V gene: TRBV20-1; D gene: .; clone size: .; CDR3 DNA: TGCAGTGAATTTACTCCGGTCAATGAGCAGTTCTTC; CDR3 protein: CSEFTPVNEQFF
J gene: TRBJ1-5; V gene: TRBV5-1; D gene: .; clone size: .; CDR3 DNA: TGCGCCAGCAGCTTAATAGGGGGAGGCAATCAGCCCCAGCATTTT; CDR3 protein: CASSLIGGGNQPQHF
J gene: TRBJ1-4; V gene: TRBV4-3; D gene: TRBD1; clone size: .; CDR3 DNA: TGCGCCAGCAGCCAAAGCCCCGGACAGGATAATGAAAAACTGTTTTTT; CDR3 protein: CASSQSPGQDNEKLFF
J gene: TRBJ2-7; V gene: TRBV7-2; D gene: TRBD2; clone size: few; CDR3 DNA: TGTGCCAGCAGCCTTTTACTAGCGGGGGGGATGTCCTACGAGCAGTACTTC; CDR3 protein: CASSLLLAGGMSYEQYF
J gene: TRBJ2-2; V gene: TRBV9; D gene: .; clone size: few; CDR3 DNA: TGTGCCAGCAGCGTAGTGGGACAACCCACCGGGGAGCTGTTTTTT; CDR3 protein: CASSVVGQPTGELFF
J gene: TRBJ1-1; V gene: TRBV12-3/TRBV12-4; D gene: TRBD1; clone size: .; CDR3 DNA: TGTGCCAGCAGTTCCCTCGACAGGGTAGCGACTGAAGCTTTCTTT; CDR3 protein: CASSSLDRVATEAFF
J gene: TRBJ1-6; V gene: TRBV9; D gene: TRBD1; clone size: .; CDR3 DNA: TGTGCCAGCAGCCCCAGGGACAGCTATAATTCACCCCTCCACTTT; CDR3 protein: CASSPRDSYNSPLHF
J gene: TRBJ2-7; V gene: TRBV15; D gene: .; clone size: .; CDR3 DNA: TGTGCCACAGCAGGAGAGAGAGGATACGAGCAGTACTTC; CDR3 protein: CATAGERGYEQYF